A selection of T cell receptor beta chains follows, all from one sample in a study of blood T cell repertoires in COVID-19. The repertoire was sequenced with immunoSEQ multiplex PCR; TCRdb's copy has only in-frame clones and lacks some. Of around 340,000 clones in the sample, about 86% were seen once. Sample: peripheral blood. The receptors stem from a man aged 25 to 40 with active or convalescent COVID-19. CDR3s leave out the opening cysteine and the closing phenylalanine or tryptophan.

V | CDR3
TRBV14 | ASSVQGTPGELF
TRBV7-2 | ASSAQGGGFYEQY
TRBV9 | ASSVATGGYGYT
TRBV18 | ASSPGGSENIQY
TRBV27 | ASSLLRTSGGLNTDTQY
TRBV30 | AWSYGQNYGYT
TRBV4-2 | ASSQSVQETQY
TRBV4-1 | ASSQRSSGGDEQY
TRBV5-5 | ASSYWAKSYEQY
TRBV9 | ASSPAARRNSPLH
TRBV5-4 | ASSSLGTSAYNEQF
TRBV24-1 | ATSDFRAQETQY
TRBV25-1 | ASSPSIGQGVTEAF
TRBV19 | ASQGLGAF
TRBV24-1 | ATLKGQDKEPNTEAF
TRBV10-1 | ASNRVTEAF
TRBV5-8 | ASSLYGNEQF
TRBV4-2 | ASSQDRDRGSETQY
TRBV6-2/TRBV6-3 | ASSYAGASYEQY
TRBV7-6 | ASSYYTGELF
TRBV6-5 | ASGDRATEAF
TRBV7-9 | ASSLAGGSNYGYT
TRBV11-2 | ASASTDTQY
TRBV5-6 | ASSLVRQNYGYT
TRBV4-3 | ASSHDTGRGSPLH
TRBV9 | ASSVEGGDSPLH
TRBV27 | ASSFGTGEYEQY
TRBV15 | ATSSVQVLQETQY
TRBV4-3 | ASSQAGTPTNEKLF
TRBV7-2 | ASSLPTVTDTQY
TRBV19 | ASRDRPNTEAF
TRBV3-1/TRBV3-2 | ASSQEPIRRQGYT